The 5 T cell receptor beta chains given below trace back to one sample, sequenced in a study of human T cells and chemical hapten exposure. Described time point: patch test 1, 2 weeks after DPC sensitization. The sample's treatment: therapeutic diphenylcyclopropenone sensitization with weekly scalp DPC. TCRdb reprocessed the RACE reads via MiXCR and lists one record per CDR3 protein. This table has some 350,000 distinct CDR3 sequences, approximately 6.3% appearing once. Sequences were derived from whole blood, sampled in connection with sensitization to the hapten diphenylcyclopropenone (DPC). Receptors originate from a woman aged 18 to 35 with alopecia areata. Some clones in this sample may be carry-over from other donors' samples.

This clonotype came up a few times. The rearrangement uses TRBV28 and TRBJ1-5; TRBD1 is a possible D gene (6 bases). Germline assignment: CDR1 MDHEN and CDR2 SYDVKM. V was clipped by 6 bases and J by 0 bases, with 9 bases between them. This CDR3 region has 14 residues. The CDR3 DNA sequence: TGTGCCAGCAGGTTACAGGGTAGCAATCAGCCCCAGCATTTT. Translation: CASRLQGSNQPQHF.

This clonotype was detected a few times. The rearrangement joins TRBV7-9 to TRBJ2-3; D might be TRBD1 or TRBD2, each matching 6 bases. Trimming removed 7 bases at V and 4 bases at J, with 21 bases between. The length of the CDR3 is 16 residues. CDR1 and CDR2 (germline): SEHNR, FQNEAQ (reference sequence). For the CDR3, the DNA is TGTGCCAGCAACCGCGGAACGGGGGCCGGGGCAGATACGCAGTATTTT. Encoded protein: CASNRGTGAGADTQYF.

This clonotype was counted many times. CDR3: CASSPQTGENTEAFF. CDR3 DNA: TGTGCCAGCAGCCCACAGACGGGGGAGAACACTGAAGCTTTCTTT. The chain combines TRBV6-2 or TRBV6-3 with TRBJ1-1; maybe TRBD1 (5 bases). The germline V gene encodes CDR1 MNHEY and CDR2 SVGEGT. The CDR3 is 15 amino acids. Trimming removed 6 bases from V and 1 base from J, with 15 bases in between.

There are a few counts of this clonotype. CDR3 sequence: CAISEQGTTNTEAFF. The DNA of the CDR3 is TGTGCCATCAGTGAGCAGGGGACAACGAACACTGAAGCTTTCTTT. The chain carries TRBV10-3 and TRBJ1-1; weak D call: TRBD1 (6 bases). The CDR3 extends over 15 amino acids. V was shortened by 2 bases and J by 1 base, with 11 bases between the two germline ends. Germline CDR1 is ENHRY and CDR2 is SYGVKD.

This clonotype appeared a few times. This chain connects TRBV7-9 to TRBJ2-7, with 9 bases identical to TRBD2. V shed 5 bases and J 6 bases; nucleotides not matched to a gene: 14. The CDR3 has 16 amino acids. The germline CDR1 and CDR2 sequences are SEHNR and FQNEAQ (reference sequence). The CDR3 DNA reads as TGTGCCAGCAGCCCCCGAGGCGGGGGGGTCCCAGGCGAGCAGTACTTC. Translated, it gives CASSPRGGGVPGEQYF.